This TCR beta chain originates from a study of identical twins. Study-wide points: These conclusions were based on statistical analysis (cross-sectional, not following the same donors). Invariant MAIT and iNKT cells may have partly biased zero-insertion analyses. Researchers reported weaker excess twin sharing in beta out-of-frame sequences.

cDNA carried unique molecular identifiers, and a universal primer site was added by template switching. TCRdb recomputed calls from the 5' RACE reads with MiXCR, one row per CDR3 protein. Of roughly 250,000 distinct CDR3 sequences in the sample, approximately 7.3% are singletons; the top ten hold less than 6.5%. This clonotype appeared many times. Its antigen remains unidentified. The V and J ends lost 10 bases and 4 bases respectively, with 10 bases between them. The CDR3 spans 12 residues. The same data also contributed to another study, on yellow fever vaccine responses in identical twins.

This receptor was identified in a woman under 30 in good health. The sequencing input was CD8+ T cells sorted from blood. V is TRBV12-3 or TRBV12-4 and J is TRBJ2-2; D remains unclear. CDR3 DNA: TGTGCCACCTCATTGGGCACCGGGGAGCTGTTTTTT. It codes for CATSLGTGELFF.